This T cell receptor beta chain was captured by sequencing in a study of neoadjuvant anti-PD-1 for oral cavity cancer. Study at large: Around day 43, patients without progression received a fourth nivolumab dose before surgery.

This table comes from immunoSEQ multiplex PCR, and its TCRdb copy is limited to in-frame clones, with some not included. The table has some 9,500 clones, about 73% seen once; the top ten hold about 4%. The time point: after neoadjuvant nivolumab, at surgical resection. To note about this clone: What it binds is not known.

The CDR3 totals 13 residues. Trimming cost V 5 bases and J 3 bases, with 10 bases left between them. The germline CDR1 and CDR2 sequences are SEHNR and FQNEAQ (reference sequence). Study-wide points: Treg/Th17 ratio rose with pretreatment blood and fell with post-treatment tumor TCRbeta clonality. Post-nivolumab, blood T cell clonality was significantly elevated in non-responders.

The TCR sequence derives from a person aged 35-79 years with oral cavity squamous cell carcinoma. This chain uses TRBV7-9 with TRBJ1-2; D is unclear. The sample here was PBMCs, taken after nivolumab (anti-PD-1) treatment. The CDR3 DNA is TGTGCCAGCAGCCCCTTAGGCGACTATGGCTACACCTTC. It yields the protein CASSPLGDYGYTF.